Listed below are T cell receptor beta chains from one sample, sequenced in a study of T cell responses to AZD1222 COVID-19 vaccine. Clones were sequenced by immunoSEQ multiplex PCR, and TCRdb holds only the in-frame ones, with some missing. The sample yields 52,000 or so clones, approximately 84% seen once. The material was peripheral blood, obtained on day 0 of AZD1222 vaccination. Receptor source: an adult in good health. Both conserved end residues are part of each CDR3. D genes are given only for firm matches. Size is omitted from some rows. Given values are once, few, many or a class for expanded clones.

j_call,clone_size,cdr3_length,v_call,d_call,cdr3_nt,cdr3_aa
TRBJ2-7,NA,15,TRBV11-3,NA,TGTGCCAGCAGCTTCTTTGGCGGAGAGAACTACGAGCAGTACTTC,CASSFFGGENYEQYF
TRBJ1-6,NA,14,TRBV4-1,NA,TGCGCCAGCAGAGAAGCGGGTGCTTATTCACCCCTCCACTTT,CASREAGAYSPLHF
TRBJ1-2,NA,14,TRBV29-1,TRBD1,TGCAGCGTTGGGGTGGGACAGGGGGCGATTGGCTACACCTTC,CSVGVGQGAIGYTF
TRBJ1-1,few,15,TRBV3-1/TRBV3-2,TRBD1,TGTGCCAGCAGACACGAACGGACAGGCGGCACTGAAGCTTTCTTT,CASRHERTGGTEAFF
TRBJ2-3,NA,16,TRBV30,TRBD1,TGTGCCTGGAGTTCAGGGGCCCTAAGGGGGCCAGATACGCAGTATTTT,CAWSSGALRGPDTQYF
TRBJ1-5,NA,16,TRBV18,NA,TGTGCCAGCTCGGCAAACCTGGACCAGAGGAATCAGCCCCAGCATTTT,CASSANLDQRNQPQHF
TRBJ1-5,NA,15,TRBV5-1,NA,TGCGCCAGCAGGAAAACGACTGAAATCAATCAGCCCCAGCATTTT,CASRKTTEINQPQHF
TRBJ2-6,NA,17,TRBV7-2,NA,TGTGCCAGCAGCTTAGTACTAGATCCCTCTGGGGCCAACGTCCTGACTTTC,CASSLVLDPSGANVLTF
TRBJ2-7,few,15,TRBV9,TRBD2,TGTGCCAGCAGCGCATCAGCGGGAGAGCTCTACGAGCAGTACTTC,CASSASAGELYEQYF
TRBJ2-3,NA,14,TRBV11-2,NA,TGTGCCAGCAGCTTAGATTCCCGGAAGGATACGCAGTATTTT,CASSLDSRKDTQYF
TRBJ2-2,NA,12,TRBV11-1,TRBD2,TGTGCCACCCGGGGGGAGGTCGGGGAGCTGTTTTTT,CATRGEVGELFF
TRBJ1-1,NA,15,TRBV27,NA,TGTGCCAGCAATCCGACAGGTCGAGCAGTCGCTGAAGCTTTCTTT,CASNPTGRAVAEAFF
TRBJ1-2,NA,14,TRBV5-6,NA,TGTGCCAGCAGCTTTGGTCAGGAGGACTATGGCTACACCTTC,CASSFGQEDYGYTF
TRBJ1-4,few,15,TRBV2,NA,TGTGCCAGCAGTGAAGACGGGGGAAACGCTGAAAAACTGTTTTTT,CASSEDGGNAEKLFF
TRBJ1-5,NA,13,TRBV10-2,NA,TGCGCCAGCAGTGAGTCGAGTGATCAGCCCCAGCATTTT,CASSESSDQPQHF
TRBJ2-1,NA,15,TRBV6-5,NA,TGTGCCAGCAGTTCAACGTCCAGCCGAAAGAATGAGCAGTTCTTC,CASSSTSSRKNEQFF
TRBJ2-3,NA,17,TRBV2,TRBD2,TGTGCCAGCAGCTCCCCGGCACTAGCGGGAAGCACAGATACGCAGTATTTT,CASSSPALAGSTDTQYF
TRBJ1-6,NA,20,TRBV11-2,NA,TGTGCCAGCAGCTTAGAGATGTCCAGGGGACTGAACTCCTATAATTCACCCCTCCACTTT,CASSLEMSRGLNSYNSPLHF
TRBJ1-2,NA,12,TRBV4-1,TRBD1,TGCGCCAGCTCGGGACAGATCTATGGCTACACCTTC,CASSGQIYGYTF
TRBJ1-1,NA,15,TRBV18,NA,TGTGCCAGCTCACCACAAGGAGGTGGCAACACTGAAGCTTTCTTT,CASSPQGGGNTEAFF
TRBJ2-3,NA,15,TRBV24-1,TRBD1,TGTGCCACCAGTGATACAGGGGCGAGCACAGATACGCAGTATTTT,CATSDTGASTDTQYF
TRBJ2-2,once,22,TRBV29-1,TRBD1,TGCAGCGTTGTTTCCACAAACCCCCCGGGACAGGGAGTGATAGGGAAAACCGGGGAGCTGTTTTTT,CSVVSTNPPGQGVIGKTGELFF
TRBJ1-6,NA,16,TRBV6-5,NA,TGTGCCAGCAGTTCCCGGTCGACAGTCTATAATTCACCCCTCCACTTT,CASSSRSTVYNSPLHF
TRBJ1-4,NA,14,TRBV4-2,NA,TGTGCCAGCAGCCAAAGCTCAACTAATGAAAAACTGTTTTTT,CASSQSSTNEKLFF
TRBJ2-1,NA,14,TRBV25-1,TRBD2,TGTGCCAGCAGTGAGCCGGGAGGTATTAATGAGCAGTTCTTC,CASSEPGGINEQFF
TRBJ1-1,NA,15,TRBV19,NA,TGTGCCAGTAGTGCCACCCTCGGGAGAGGCGCTGAAGCTTTCTTT,CASSATLGRGAEAFF
TRBJ2-7,NA,15,TRBV7-8,TRBD2,TGTGCCAGCAGCTTAGTACTAGCGGGAGGATACGAGCAGTACTTC,CASSLVLAGGYEQYF
TRBJ2-7,once,14,TRBV30,TRBD2,TGTGCCTGGAGTGTTAGCGGGCTCACCTACGAGCAGTACTTC,CAWSVSGLTYEQYF